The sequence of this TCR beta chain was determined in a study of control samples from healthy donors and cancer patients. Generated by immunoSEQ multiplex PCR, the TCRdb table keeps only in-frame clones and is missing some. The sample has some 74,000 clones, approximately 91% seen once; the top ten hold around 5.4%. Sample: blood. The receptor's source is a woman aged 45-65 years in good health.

The CDR3 coding sequence is TGTGCCAGTAAAAAGGGAGGGGAAAATTCACCCCTCCACTTT. This sequence encodes CASKKGGENSPLHF. V usage is TRBV19 and J usage is TRBJ1-6, with D possibly being TRBD1 (5 bases). V shed 7 bases and J shed 7 bases, with 14 bases lying between them. The CDR3 is 14 amino acids. Germline values: CDR1 LNHDA, CDR2 SQIVND (reference sequence). The full variable domain, completed using reference TRBV19 and TRBJ1-6, is DGGITQSPKYLFRKEGQNVTLSCEQNLNHDAMYWYRQDPGQGLRLIYYSQIVNDFQKGDIAEGYSVSREKKESFPLTVTSAQKNPTAFYLCASKKGGENSPLHFGNGTRLTVT.